The 25 T cell receptor beta chains below all came from one sample that was sequenced in a study of shared clonotypes between healthy human individuals. Assay used: immunoSEQ multiplex PCR; TCRdb lists only in-frame clones, some missing. The sample has 1,500,000 or so clones; approximately 96% are singletons. The sequencing input was naive CD4+ T cells sorted from blood. Noted subset: CD45RA+ positively selected. Every receptor here comes from a man aged 25 to 40 in good health.

About this clone itself: This specimen includes other DNA sequences encoding the same CDR3. The chain joins TRBV5-1 to TRBJ2-1; the match to TRBD2 covers 8 bases. The CDR3 runs to 15 residues. With V trimmed by 4 bases and J by 6 bases, 9 bases remained unmatched. The germline V gene has CDR1 SGHRS and CDR2 YFSETQ. Here the CDR3 reads CASSQLAGGSNEQFF. The CDR3 region has the DNA TGCGCCAGCAGCCAGCTGGCGGGAGGTTCCAATGAGCAGTTCTTC. Using reference TRBV5-1 and TRBJ2-1 for the parts outside the CDR3, the full variable domain is KAGVTQTPRYLIKTRGQQVTLSCSPISGHRSVSWYQQTPGQGLQFLFEYFSETQRNKGNFPGRFSGRQFSNSRSEMNVSTLELGDSALYLCASSQLAGGSNEQFFGPGTRLTVL.

The chain recombines TRBV2 with TRBJ2-3, with unresolved D. Per the germline V gene, CDR1 is SNHLY and CDR2 is FYNNEI. The CDR3 loop spans 17 amino acids. V dropped 0 bases and J dropped 1 base, with 14 bases sitting between them. CDR3 in amino acids: CASSEALWDRGTDTQYF. CDR3 in DNA: TGTGCCAGCAGTGAAGCGCTTTGGGATCGAGGCACAGATACGCAGTATTTT.

The chain carries TRBV4-3 and TRBJ2-7; D is possibly TRBD2 (6 bases). Trimming took off 3 bases at V and 3 bases at J, with 15 bases between the two ends. The CDR3 has 15 amino acids. In germline, CDR1 is LGHNA, CDR2 YSLEER. The CDR3 nucleotides are TGCGCCAGCAGCCAGGGACTGACCAGAGGCTACGAGCAGTACTTC. Translating it yields CASSQGLTRGYEQYF.

The DNA of the CDR3 is TGTGCCAGTAGCCCTATAGTCAGGGTATCCCATGAGCAGTTCTTC. Amino acids: CASSPIVRVSHEQFF. The chain is built from TRBV19 and TRBJ2-1; possibly TRBD1 for D (5 bases). V was shortened by 6 bases and J by 8 bases, with 20 bases between the two germline ends. This CDR3 comprises 15 residues. The germline gives CDR1 LNHDA, CDR2 SQIVND (reference sequence).

V and J are TRBV7-9 and TRBJ2-3; no reliable D call. Germline V lookup: CDR1 SEHNR, CDR2 FQNEAQ (reference sequence). CDR3 length: 14 amino acids. V lost 1 base and J lost 0, with 5 bases in between. CDR3 amino acids: CASSLGTSTDTQYF. The CDR3 DNA reads TGTGCCAGCAGCTTAGGTACTAGCACAGATACGCAGTATTTT.

The chain has TRBV5-1 and TRBJ2-4, with D tentatively TRBD2 (6 bases). Trimming took off 2 bases at V and 0 bases at J, with 12 bases between the two ends. Germline loops: CDR1 SGHRS, CDR2 YFSETQ. The CDR3 length is 16 residues. The CDR3 DNA reads as TGCGCCAGCAGCTTAGGAGGGGCTTTAGCCAAAAACATTCAGTACTTC. It yields the protein CASSLGGALAKNIQYF.

V and J are TRBV28 and TRBJ2-7; 7 positions agree with TRBD1. The CDR3 consists of 16 residues. Germline V CDR1 and CDR2: MDHEN, SYDVKM. V trimming: 3 bases; J trimming: 5 bases; junction bases outside the gene matches: 13. This CDR3 is CASSFALRQGSHEQYF. The DNA for the CDR3 is TGTGCCAGCAGTTTTGCCCTCCGACAGGGAAGCCACGAGCAGTACTTC.

With regard to this clone: The same CDR3 also results from other DNA sequences found in this sample. The chain has TRBV7-2 and TRBJ2-6; 8 nucleotides agree with TRBD1. Germline V gene sequence: CDR1 SGHTA, CDR2 FQGNSA. V lost 4 bases and J lost 4; bases outside the gene matches: 3. The CDR3 runs 15 residues. CDR3 amino acids: CASSSRGRGANVLTF. Here the CDR3 DNA reads TGTGCCAGCAGCTCCAGGGGGCGAGGGGCCAACGTCCTGACTTTC.

V is TRBV4-2 and J is TRBJ1-4; TRBD1 aligns across 9 bases. V was pared by 1 base and J by 2 bases, with 5 bases of the junction left unmatched. Germline CDR1 and CDR2: LGHNA and YNFKEQ. CDR3 length equals 17 residues. CDR3 sequence reads: CASSQGLGTGTNEKLFF. CDR3 nucleotides: TGTGCCAGCAGCCAAGGACTAGGGACAGGGACTAATGAAAAACTGTTTTTT.

This chain joins TRBV19 and TRBJ2-2; 8 nucleotides align to TRBD2. The J segment lost 5 bases and the V segment lost 4 bases, leaving 12 bases of the junction unmatched. CDR1 and CDR2 from the germline V gene are LNHDA and SQIVND (reference sequence). This CDR3 has 17 amino acids. The CDR3 DNA is TGTGCCAGTAGTAACCGACTAGCGAGAGGAGGGACCGGGGAGCTGTTTTTT. This gives the protein CASSNRLARGGTGELFF.

The chain uses TRBV7-2 and TRBJ2-1; 13 bases are a match to TRBD2. CDR1 is SGHTA, CDR2 FQGNSA, per germline. CDR3 length: 18 amino acids. V lost 5 bases to trimming and J lost 1 base; unmatched junction nucleotides: 8. The CDR3 loop is CASSPGLAGVGSYNEQFF. CDR3 DNA: TGTGCCAGCAGCCCAGGACTAGCGGGAGTAGGGTCCTACAATGAGCAGTTCTTC.

The V gene is TRBV7-7, the J gene TRBJ2-3; no clear D gene. V was clipped by 5 bases and J by 8 bases, with 14 bases between them. CDR1 is SSHAT and CDR2 is FNYEAQ in the germline V gene (reference sequence). The CDR3 runs 13 residues. CDR3 region: CASSSINGGTQYF. CDR3 DNA sequence: TGTGCCAGCAGCAGCATAAACGGCGGTACGCAGTATTTT.

The chain joins TRBV5-6 to TRBJ2-3; tentative D call: TRBD1 (5 bases). The germline CDR1 and CDR2 sequences are SGHDT and YYEEEE. The V gene lost 1 base and the J gene lost 4 bases, with 13 bases spanning the gap. The CDR3 has 15 residues. CDR3 loop: CASSLLTSRADTQYF. The DNA for the CDR3 is TGTGCCAGCAGCTTGTTGACCAGCAGGGCAGATACGCAGTATTTT.

V usage is TRBV4-2 and J usage is TRBJ2-2; possibly TRBD2 for D (5 bases). This CDR3 comprises 15 residues. V was pared by 1 base and J by 1 base, with 7 bases between. Germline CDR1 is LGHNA and CDR2 is YNFKEQ. CDR3 region: CASSQVGGNTGELFF. The DNA for the CDR3 is TGTGCCAGCAGCCAAGTAGGAGGGAACACCGGGGAGCTGTTTTTT.

The chain uses TRBV5-4 and TRBJ2-5, with D maybe TRBD2 (5 bases). The CDR3 covers 14 residues. Germline V gene sequence: CDR1 SGHNT, CDR2 YYREEE (reference sequence). Trimming cost V 5 bases and J 7 bases, with 18 bases left between them. The CDR3 loop is CASSSAGIKATQYF. Here the CDR3 DNA reads TGTGCCAGCAGTTCCGCCGGGATTAAAGCGACCCAGTACTTC.

The chain employs TRBV4-3 and TRBJ2-3, with no clear D. Trimming removed 3 bases from V and 0 bases from J, with 4 bases in between. Germline CDR1 LGHNA, CDR2 YSLEER. The CDR3 is 13 residues long. For the CDR3, the DNA is TGCGCCAGCAGCCAGGCTAGCACAGATACGCAGTATTTT. It encodes CASSQASTDTQYF.

The chain carries TRBV6-5 and TRBJ1-4, with D unresolved. Germline-derived CDR1 and CDR2 are MNHEY and SVGAGI. Between the trimmed V and J ends, which lost 7 bases and 7 bases, there was a span of 10 bases. This CDR3 region has 12 residues. The CDR3 loop reads CASKSIGEKLFF. The CDR3 DNA follows: TGTGCCAGCAAGTCTATAGGTGAAAAACTGTTTTTT.

This chain links TRBV14 with TRBJ1-3; TRBD1 might be the D (5 bases). The CDR3 consists of 15 residues. Germline V gene lookup returns CDR1 SGHDN and CDR2 FVKESK. Between the trimmed V and J ends, which lost 0 bases and 4 bases, there was a span of 10 bases. The CDR3 reads CASSQDQAGGNTIYF. CDR3 DNA: TGTGCCAGCAGCCAAGATCAGGCAGGGGGAAACACCATATATTTT.

The rearrangement links TRBV18 to TRBJ1-3; possible D gene TRBD1, 5 bases. CDR1 KGHSH and CDR2 LQKENI come from the germline V gene. There are 13 residues in the CDR3. V gave up 4 bases and J gave up 8 bases, with 12 bases separating them. The CDR3 spells CASSRVIRDTIYF. In DNA form, the CDR3 reads TGTGCCAGCTCACGAGTTATCAGGGACACCATATATTTT.

This chain connects TRBV29-1 to TRBJ2-1, with TRBD2 matching 7 bases. The CDR3 runs 14 residues. Germline V gene sequence: CDR1 SQVTM, CDR2 ANQGSEA. DNA for the CDR3: TGCACCGGCCGGAGGGAGGGCCAATACAATGAGCAGTTCTTC. As protein: CTGRREGQYNEQFF.

Details on this clone: This sample also contains other DNA sequences that code for the same CDR3. This chain connects TRBV5-1 to TRBJ1-4; 11 nucleotides match TRBD1. The CDR3 sequence is 14 residues long. Germline V CDR1 and CDR2: SGHRS, YFSETQ. Trimming took 4 bases from V and 8 from J; bases not matched to a gene: 4. The CDR3 spells CASSPGTGGEKLFF. The CDR3, as DNA: TGCGCCAGCAGCCCCGGGACAGGGGGGGAAAAACTGTTTTTT.

V gene TRBV29-1 combines with J gene TRBJ2-7, with D perhaps matching TRBD2 (5 bases). The CDR3 has 11 amino acids. V lost 4 bases, J lost 11 bases, and 15 bases lay in between. Germline loops: CDR1 SQVTM, CDR2 ANQGSEA. CDR3 region: CSVVPADGKYF. CDR3 in DNA: TGCAGCGTTGTACCAGCGGACGGGAAGTACTTC.

A word on this clone: Other DNA sequences in this sample translate to the same CDR3. The gene calls are TRBV5-1 and TRBJ1-1, with 11 bases identical to TRBD1. The CDR3 has 13 amino acids. V was clipped by 4 bases and J by 5 bases; unmatched bases: 1. Germline values: CDR1 SGHRS, CDR2 YFSETQ. Here the CDR3 DNA reads TGCGCCAGCAGCCGGGACAGGGGGACTGAAGCTTTCTTT. Protein sequence: CASSRDRGTEAFF. The variable domain in full, completed from reference TRBV5-1 and TRBJ1-1, reads KAGVTQTPRYLIKTRGQQVTLSCSPISGHRSVSWYQQTPGQGLQFLFEYFSETQRNKGNFPGRFSGRQFSNSRSEMNVSTLELGDSALYLCASSRDRGTEAFFGQGTRLTVV.

V usage is TRBV30 and J usage is TRBJ2-2; 10 bases fit TRBD2. V was pared by 3 bases and J by 6 bases, with 7 bases of the junction left unmatched. The CDR3 has 15 amino acids. Germline-derived CDR1 and CDR2 are GTSNPN and SVGIG (reference sequence). The CDR3: CAWSEAGGPSGELFF. CDR3 nucleotides: TGTGCCTGGAGCGAAGCGGGAGGGCCCTCCGGGGAGCTGTTTTTT.

V usage is TRBV29-1 and J usage is TRBJ2-7; 8 nucleotides line up with TRBD1. Trimming cost V 7 bases and J 5 bases; bases outside gene matches: 1. Germline V lookup: CDR1 SQVTM, CDR2 ANQGSEA. The length of the CDR3 is 10 residues. CDR3 bases: TGCAGCGCGGGACAGGACGAGCAGTACTTC. Encoded protein: CSAGQDEQYF.